This TCR beta chain was observed in a study of control samples from healthy donors and cancer patients. Generated by immunoSEQ multiplex PCR, the TCRdb table keeps only in-frame clones and is missing some. The table lists about 58,000 clones, roughly 90% of them singletons. The germline V gene has CDR1 SGHRS and CDR2 YFSETQ. The V end was cut by 0 bases, the J end by 0 bases, with 4 bases between. The CDR3 runs to 15 residues. The sequenced sample consisted of PBMCs. The origin of this receptor is a man aged 60 to 69 with colorectal cancer. This chain joins TRBV5-1 and TRBJ2-6; D call uncertain. The CDR3 DNA is TGCGCCAGCAGCTTGGATGGCTCTGGGGCCAACGTCCTGACTTTC. Translating gives CASSLDGSGANVLTF. The full variable domain, rest sourced from reference TRBV5-1 and TRBJ2-6, is KAGVTQTPRYLIKTRGQQVTLSCSPISGHRSVSWYQQTPGQGLQFLFEYFSETQRNKGNFPGRFSGRQFSNSRSEMNVSTLELGDSALYLCASSLDGSGANVLTFGAGSRLTVL.